This T cell receptor (beta chain) was recovered during a study of blood T cell repertoires in COVID-19. Study context: Whether acute or convalescent, the COVID-19 samples came from the United States, Italy and Spain. Sample material is recorded as cDNA or gDNA derived from T cells, B-cell-depleted T cells, or PBMCs.

In the original processing: By means of reference gene primer amplification, nucleated cell counts were estimated. The table came from immunoSEQ multiplex PCR; TCRdb's copy has only in-frame clones and leaves some out. V and J calls plus clone size are reproduced from that table; the DNA served to infer D and trimming. The table includes approximately 90,000 clones, around 80% detected once. V gave up 3 bases and J gave up 7 bases; unmatched junction bases: 9. Per germline, CDR1 KGHSH and CDR2 LQKENI. The CDR3 is 17 residues long. This TCR derives from a woman of 80 years or more with acute or convalescent COVID-19. The V and J genes are TRBV18 and TRBJ1-6, with 10 bases lining up with TRBD1. Sequencing was done on a sample of peripheral blood. CDR3 protein: CASSPRGTGAENSPLHF. In nucleotides, the CDR3 is TGTGCCAGCTCACCCCGCGGGACAGGGGCGGAAAATTCACCCCTCCACTTT. Combining the CDR3 with reference TRBV18 and TRBJ1-6 gives the whole variable domain NAGVMQNPRHLVRRRGQEARLRCSPMKGHSHVYWYRQLPEEGLKFMVYLQKENIIDESGMPKERFSAEFPKEGPSILRIQQVVRGDSAAYFCASSPRGTGAENSPLHFGNGTRLTVT.